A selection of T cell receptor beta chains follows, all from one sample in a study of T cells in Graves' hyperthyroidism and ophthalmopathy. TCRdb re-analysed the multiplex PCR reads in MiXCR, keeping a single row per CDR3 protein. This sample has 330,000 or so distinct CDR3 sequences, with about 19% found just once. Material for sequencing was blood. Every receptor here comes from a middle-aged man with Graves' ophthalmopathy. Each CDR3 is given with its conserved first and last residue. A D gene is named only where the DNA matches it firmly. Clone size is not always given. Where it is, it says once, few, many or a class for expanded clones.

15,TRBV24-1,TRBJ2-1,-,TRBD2,CATSGSGRAYNEQFF,TGTGCCACCAGCGGGAGCGGGAGGGCTTACAATGAGCAGTTCTTC
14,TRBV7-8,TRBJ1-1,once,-,CASSLDSRNTEAFF,TGTGCCAGCAGCTTAGACTCCCGGAACACTGAAGCTTTCTTT
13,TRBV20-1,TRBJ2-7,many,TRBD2,CSAQSGSRYEQYF,TGCAGTGCCCAGAGCGGGAGCCGGTACGAGCAGTACTTC
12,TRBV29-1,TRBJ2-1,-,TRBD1,CSGTGDYNEQFF,TGCAGCGGGACAGGGGATTACAATGAGCAGTTCTTC
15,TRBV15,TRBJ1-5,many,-,CATSRDTGNNQPQHF,TGTGCCACCAGCAGAGATACAGGGAACAATCAGCCCCAGCATTTT
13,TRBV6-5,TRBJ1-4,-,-,CASSFRQTEKLFF,TGTGCCAGCAGTTTTCGACAGACAGAAAAACTGTTTTTT
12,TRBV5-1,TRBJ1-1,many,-,CASSAQMGEAFF,TGCGCCAGCAGCGCGCAGATGGGTGAAGCTTTCTTT
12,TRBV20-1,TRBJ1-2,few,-,CSAFERGYGYTF,TGCAGTGCTTTTGAGCGCGGCTATGGCTACACCTTC
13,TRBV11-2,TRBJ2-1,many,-,CASSTDYYNEQFF,TGTGCCAGCAGCACAGACTACTACAATGAGCAGTTCTTC
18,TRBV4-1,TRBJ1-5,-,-,CASSLSPRTANSNQPQHF,TGCGCCAGCAGCCTATCACCCCGGACAGCTAATAGCAATCAGCCCCAGCATTTT
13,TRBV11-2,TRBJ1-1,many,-,CASSLMGNTEAFF,TGTGCCAGCAGCTTAATGGGGAACACTGAAGCTTTCTTT
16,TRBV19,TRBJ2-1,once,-,CASRQIKTRLRNEQFF,TGTGCCAGTAGACAAATTAAGACTCGGCTGCGAAATGAGCAGTTCTTC
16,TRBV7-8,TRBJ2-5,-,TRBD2,CASTRQTSGRQETQYF,TGTGCCAGCACCCGACAGACTAGCGGGCGCCAAGAGACCCAGTACTTC
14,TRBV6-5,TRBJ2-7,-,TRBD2,CASSYSQAGNEQYF,TGTGCCAGCAGTTACAGTCAAGCGGGGAACGAGCAGTACTTC
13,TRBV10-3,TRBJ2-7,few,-,CAIGARDSYEQYF,TGTGCCATCGGGGCGCGGGACTCCTACGAGCAGTACTTC
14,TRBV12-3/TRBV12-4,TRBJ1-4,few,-,CASSLGQANEKLFF,TGTGCCAGCAGTTTGGGACAAGCTAATGAAAAACTGTTTTTT
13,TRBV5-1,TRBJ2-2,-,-,CASSLADPGELFF,TGCGCCAGCAGCTTGGCGGACCCCGGGGAGCTGTTTTTT
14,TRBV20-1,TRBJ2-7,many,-,CSATGGTNSYEQYF,TGCAGTGCTACAGGGGGGACAAACTCCTACGAGCAGTACTTC
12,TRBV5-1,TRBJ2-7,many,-,CASSPEGHEQYF,TGCGCCAGCAGTCCGGAGGGCCACGAGCAGTACTTC
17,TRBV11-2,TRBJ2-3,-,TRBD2,CASSPTPFGGRRDTQYF,TGTGCCAGCAGCCCAACCCCCTTTGGCGGGAGAAGAGATACGCAGTATTTT
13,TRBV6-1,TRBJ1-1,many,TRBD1,CASRTGAGTEAFF,TGTGCCAGCAGGACAGGGGCGGGCACTGAAGCTTTCTTT
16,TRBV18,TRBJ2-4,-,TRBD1,CASSSSTGTGDLIQYF,TGTGCCAGCTCATCCTCTACCGGGACAGGGGACCTCATTCAGTACTTC
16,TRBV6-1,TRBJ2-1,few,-,CASSEEVSSSVSEQFF,TGTGCCAGCAGTGAAGAAGTTTCTAGCTCGGTCAGTGAGCAGTTCTTC
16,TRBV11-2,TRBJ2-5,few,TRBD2,CASSTLLAGGPETQYF,TGTGCCAGCAGCACCCTACTAGCGGGAGGGCCTGAGACCCAGTACTTC
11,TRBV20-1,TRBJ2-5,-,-,CSASPQQTQYF,TGCAGTGCTAGTCCCCAACAGACCCAGTACTTC
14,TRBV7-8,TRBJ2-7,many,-,CASSPTAAGAEQYF,TGTGCCAGCAGCCCGACGGCGGCAGGGGCCGAGCAGTACTTC
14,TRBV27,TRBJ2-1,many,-,CASSLVGGRGEQFF,TGTGCCAGCAGTTTAGTAGGAGGCAGGGGCGAGCAGTTCTTC
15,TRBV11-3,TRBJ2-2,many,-,CASSLTGKNTGELFF,TGTGCCAGCAGCTTAACGGGGAAAAACACCGGGGAGCTGTTTTTT
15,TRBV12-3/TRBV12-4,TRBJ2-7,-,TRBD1,CASSPGPGGSCEQYF,TGTGCCAGCAGCCCAGGTCCAGGGGGCTCCTGCGAGCAGTACTTC
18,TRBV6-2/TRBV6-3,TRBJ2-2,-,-,CAAQKSRDPIVFVGELFF,TGTGCCGCGCAGAAATCCCGGGACCCCATTGTGTTTGTCGGGGAGCTGTTTTTT
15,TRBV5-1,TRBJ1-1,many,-,CASSLDGKPNTEAFF,TGCGCCAGCAGCTTGGATGGAAAACCTAACACTGAAGCTTTCTTT
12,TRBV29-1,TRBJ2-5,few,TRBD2,CSFSGRDETQYF,TGCAGCTTTAGCGGGAGGGATGAGACCCAGTACTTC
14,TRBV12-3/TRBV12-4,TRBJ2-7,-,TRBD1,CASSLTGSTYEQYF,TGTGCCAGCAGTTTGACAGGGAGTACCTACGAGCAGTACTTC
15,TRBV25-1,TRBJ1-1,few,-,CASSDIPGRGSEAFF,TGTGCCAGCAGTGACATACCGGGTCGGGGGTCTGAAGCTTTCTTT
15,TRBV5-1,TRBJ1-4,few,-,CASSLEASRNAKLFF,TGCGCCAGCAGCTTGGAGGCCTCCCGTAATGCAAAACTGTTTTTT
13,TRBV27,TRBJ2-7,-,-,CASRYSSSYEQYF,TGTGCCAGCAGGTACAGCAGCTCCTACGAGCAGTACTTC
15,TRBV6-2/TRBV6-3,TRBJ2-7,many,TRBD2,CASSSGLAGGYEQYF,TGTGCCAGCAGTTCGGGACTAGCGGGAGGTTACGAGCAGTACTTC
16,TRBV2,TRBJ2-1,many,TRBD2,CASSPSLAGAYNEQFF,TGTGCCAGCAGTCCATCTCTAGCGGGAGCCTACAATGAGCAGTTCTTC
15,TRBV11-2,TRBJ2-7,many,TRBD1,CASSLGLGQAFKQYF,TGTGCCAGCAGCTTAGGTCTGGGACAGGCGTTCAAGCAGTACTTC
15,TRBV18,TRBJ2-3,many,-,CASSLGTLQGDTQYF,TGTGCCAGCTCACTCGGGACTCTCCAAGGGGATACGCAGTATTTT
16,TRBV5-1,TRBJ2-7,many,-,CASSPLLWGNSYEQYF,TGCGCCAGCAGCCCTCTCTTGTGGGGGAACTCCTACGAGCAGTACTTC
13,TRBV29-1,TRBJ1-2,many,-,CSVGLGLNYGYTF,TGCAGCGTTGGTTTGGGACTCAACTATGGCTACACCTTC
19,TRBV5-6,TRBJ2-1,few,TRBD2,CASSLWATSGSKSYNEQFF,TGTGCCAGCAGCTTGTGGGCGACTAGCGGGAGTAAATCCTACAATGAGCAGTTCTTC
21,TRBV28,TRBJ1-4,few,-,CASSSLLTRGLGSLTAKKLFF,TGTGCCAGCAGTTCTCTACTTACAAGGGGGTTAGGTTCGTTAACCGCGAAAAAACTGTTTTTT